This T cell receptor beta chain came from a study of T cell repertoires in cytomegalovirus infection. A single record per CDR3 protein comes from TCRdb applying MiXCR to the reads. Of roughly 100,000 distinct CDR3 sequences listed, 16% are singletons. This clonotype occurred a few times. The source material was PBMCs. The sequence was collected from a human donor in good health (CMV status not recorded). Some clones in this sample may be carry-over from other donors' samples.

CDR3 bases: TGTGCCAGTACCCAGGGGACAGGGTATGGCTACACCTTC. Protein sequence: CASTQGTGYGYTF. V gene TRBV19 combines with J gene TRBJ1-2, with 9 bases aligning to TRBD1. This CDR3 spans 13 amino acids. V lost 7 bases and J lost 5; bases outside the gene matches: 5. Germline values: CDR1 LNHDA, CDR2 SQIVND (reference sequence).